One and the same sample provided the 24 T cell receptor beta chains below, sequenced in a study of shared clonotypes between healthy human individuals. Produced via immunoSEQ multiplex PCR; TCRdb's table is partial and in-frame only. The sample yields about 2.4 million clones, more than 90% seen once. Sample: naive CD4+ T cells sorted from blood. The subset: CD45RA+ positively selected. These receptors were collected from a man younger than 35 in good health.

The count of this clone is one. The chain couples TRBV28 to TRBJ1-6; 10 nucleotides agree with TRBD1. The CDR3 covers 19 residues. Trimming cost V 2 bases and J 0 bases; bases outside gene matches: 7. Germline assignment: CDR1 MDHEN and CDR2 SYDVKM. The CDR3 coding sequence is TGTGCCAGCAGTTTAACCGGGACAGGGGTGAGCTCCTATAATTCACCCCTCCACTTT. It specifies CASSLTGTGVSSYNSPLHF. Full variable domain (rest looked up from reference TRBV28 and TRBJ1-6): DVKVTQSSRYLVKRTGEKVFLECVQDMDHENMFWYRQDPGLGLRLIYFSYDVKMKEKGDIPEGYSVSREKKERFSLILESASTNQTSMYLCASSLTGTGVSSYNSPLHFGNGTRLTVT.

The chain has TRBV5-8 and TRBJ1-3, with TRBD1 identical over 8 bases. CDR1 SGHTS and CDR2 YDEGEE come from the germline V gene. With V trimmed by 4 bases and J by 2 bases, 5 bases remained unmatched. The CDR3 consists of 15 residues. The CDR3 loop is CASSPGGATGNTIYF. The CDR3 bases are TGTGCCAGCAGCCCAGGGGGCGCAACTGGAAACACCATATATTTT.

The V and J genes are TRBV18 and TRBJ2-2, with D unresolved. This CDR3 is built from 15 residues. The germline CDR1 and CDR2 sequences are KGHSH and LQKENI. The V gene lost 3 bases and the J gene lost 3 bases, with 11 bases spanning the gap. CDR3 residues: CASSPLPGHTGELFF. In DNA, the CDR3 is TGTGCCAGCTCACCCCTACCTGGGCACACCGGGGAGCTGTTTTTT.

This chain joins TRBV11-3 and TRBJ2-1; 7 bases match TRBD1. The CDR3 runs 15 residues. V was clipped by 0 bases and J by 7 bases; unmatched bases: 6. Germline values: CDR1 SGHNT, CDR2 YENEEA. The CDR3 DNA reads TGTGCCAGCAGCTTAGAAGGGGGCGCGATGAATGAGCAGTTCTTC. It is translated as CASSLEGGAMNEQFF.

V and J are TRBV4-3 and TRBJ1-2; possibly TRBD1 for D (5 bases). Germline V gene sequence: CDR1 LGHNA, CDR2 YSLEER. V was cut by 0 bases and J by 6 bases, with 17 bases left in between. This CDR3 has 16 residues. CDR3 protein: CASSQDAGEKDHGYTF. For the CDR3, the DNA is TGCGCCAGCAGCCAAGATGCGGGGGAAAAGGACCATGGCTACACCTTC.

V gene TRBV6-1 combines with J gene TRBJ2-5, with D unclear. The CDR3 sequence is 14 residues long. Germline lookup yields CDR1 MNHNS and CDR2 SASEGT. With 0 bases removed from V and 2 bases from J, the gap between germline ends came to 7 bases. CDR3 sequence reads: CASSEAGAQETQYF. Here the CDR3 DNA reads TGTGCCAGCAGTGAAGCGGGTGCTCAAGAGACCCAGTACTTC.

The chain has TRBV27 and TRBJ2-1; D remains ambiguous. Germline V CDR1 and CDR2: MNHEY, SMNVEV (reference sequence). V was clipped by 4 bases and J by 8 bases, with 12 bases between them. The CDR3 sequence is 13 residues long. The CDR3 loop reads CASSSTGWHEQFF. The CDR3 nucleotides are TGTGCCAGCAGTTCCACCGGGTGGCATGAGCAGTTCTTC.

This clone came up a few times. Other DNA sequences in this sample translate to the same CDR3. The chain carries TRBV5-1 and TRBJ2-2; no reliable D call. CDR1 is SGHRS, CDR2 YFSETQ, per germline. This CDR3 spans 13 amino acids. V shed 0 bases and J shed 4 bases, with 4 bases lying between them. CDR3 loop: CASSLEGTGELFF. DNA of the CDR3: TGCGCCAGCAGCTTGGAAGGCACCGGGGAGCTGTTTTTT.

This clone was counted between two and nine times. This sample includes further DNA sequences coding for the same CDR3. The rearrangement links TRBV5-1 to TRBJ2-6; D is undetermined. Looked up from germline, CDR1 is SGHRS and CDR2 is YFSETQ. The length of the CDR3 is 14 residues. V was clipped by 4 bases and J by 1 base, with 6 bases between them. This CDR3 is CASSPGSGANVLTF. The CDR3 DNA is TGCGCCAGCAGCCCGGGTTCTGGGGCCAACGTCCTGACTTTC.

With respect to this clone: The sample holds other DNA sequences that translate to the same CDR3. The V and J genes are TRBV11-3 and TRBJ1-1; no clear D gene. Germline lookup yields CDR1 SGHNT and CDR2 YENEEA. V dropped 3 bases and J dropped 5 bases, with 10 bases sitting between them. The CDR3 is 13 amino acids. CDR3 DNA sequence: TGTGCCAGCAGCTTGGGGTCGGGAACTGAAGCTTTCTTT. Amino acids: CASSLGSGTEAFF.

This chain joins TRBV6-5 and TRBJ2-2, with D unresolved. The CDR3 spans 15 residues. From germline, CDR1 is MNHEY and CDR2 SVGAGI. Deletions cut 0 bases from V and 2 bases from J, with 7 bases between. CDR3: CASSYSGINTGELFF. CDR3 bases: TGTGCCAGCAGTTACTCGGGGATAAACACCGGGGAGCTGTTTTTT.

This clone appeared a single time. CDR3 coding DNA: TGTGCCACTACCCTGGTAAATGAGCAGTTCTTC. It codes for CATTLVNEQFF. V usage is TRBV2 and J usage is TRBJ2-1; no reliable D call. V lost 10 bases, J lost 7 bases, and 11 bases lay in between. Per germline, CDR1 SNHLY and CDR2 FYNNEI. This CDR3 spans 11 amino acids.

The chain uses TRBV10-3 and TRBJ2-2; D is perhaps TRBD1 (6 bases). The CDR3 runs to 14 residues. Trimming took off 7 bases at V and 4 bases at J, with 13 bases between the two ends. Germline CDR1 and CDR2: ENHRY and SYGVKD. The CDR3 DNA follows: TGTGCCATCAAGGGGGATTTGGGCACCGGGGAGCTGTTTTTT. This encodes CAIKGDLGTGELFF.

Worth noting for this clone: This CDR3 is also generated by other DNA sequences in the sample. The V call is TRBV7-2, the J call TRBJ2-5; D gene uncertain. V was cut by 3 bases and J by 4 bases, with 9 bases left in between. The germline CDR1 and CDR2 sequences are SGHTA and FQGNSA. The CDR3 extends over 13 amino acids. CDR3 in amino acids: CASSLGRAETQYF. CDR3 nucleotides: TGTGCCAGCAGCTTGGGAAGGGCAGAGACCCAGTACTTC.

The chain employs TRBV7-2 and TRBJ2-7; no definite D call. This CDR3 comprises 15 residues. V was clipped by 1 base and J by 5 bases, with 15 bases between them. CDR1 and CDR2 from the germline V gene are SGHTA and FQGNSA. CDR3 loop: CASSLVHVFRDEQYF. The DNA of the CDR3 is TGTGCCAGCAGCTTAGTTCACGTCTTTCGGGACGAGCAGTACTTC.

About this clone itself: The sample has other DNA sequences that encode this CDR3 too. The chain is built from TRBV30 and TRBJ2-5; D not certain. CDR3 length: 12 residues. Germline V gives CDR1 GTSNPN, CDR2 SVGIG (reference sequence). The V and J ends lost 2 bases and 5 bases respectively, with 9 bases between them. CDR3 nucleotides: TGTGCCTGGAGTCTAGTACAGGAGACCCAGTACTTC. Protein: CAWSLVQETQYF.

This sequence joins TRBV5-8 and TRBJ1-4, with D possibly matching TRBD1 (6 bases). Trimming shortened V by 4 bases and J by 0 bases, and 16 bases separated the two germline ends. The germline V gene encodes CDR1 SGHTS and CDR2 YDEGEE. This CDR3 has 17 residues. The CDR3 region is CASSLNRVVATNEKLFF. The CDR3 DNA reads as TGTGCCAGCAGCCTAAACAGGGTAGTGGCAACTAATGAAAAACTGTTTTTT. Based on the CDR3 plus reference TRBV5-8 and TRBJ1-4, the full variable domain is EAGVTQSPTHLIKTRGQQATLRCSPISGHTSVYWYQQALGLGLQFLLWYDEGEERNRGNFPPRFSGRQFPNYSSELNVNALELEDSALYLCASSLNRVVATNEKLFFGSGTQLSVL.

A remark on this clone: The same CDR3 also results from other DNA sequences found in this sample. This chain links TRBV7-2 with TRBJ1-1; D is ambiguous. This CDR3 is 14 amino acids long. CDR1 and CDR2 from the germline V gene are SGHTA and FQGNSA. The V end was cut by 1 base, the J end by 1 base, with 7 bases between. CDR3 sequence (DNA): TGTGCCAGCAGCTTAGGGGCAGGGAACACTGAAGCTTTCTTT. Its translation is CASSLGAGNTEAFF.

The chain uses TRBV30 and TRBJ1-3, with a possible D match to TRBD1 (5 bases). Per the germline V gene, CDR1 is GTSNPN and CDR2 is SVGIG (reference sequence). CDR3 length: 13 residues. V lost 4 bases to trimming and J lost 2 bases, with 9 bases between them. CDR3: CAWIGQPGNTIYF. CDR3 nucleotide sequence: TGTGCCTGGATCGGACAACCTGGAAACACCATATATTTT.

J is TRBJ2-7 and V is TRBV5-1; TRBD2 might be the D (5 bases). Trimming removed 3 bases at V and 5 bases at J, with 18 bases between. Germline V lookup: CDR1 SGHRS, CDR2 YFSETQ. The CDR3 runs 15 residues. CDR3: CASSSRAGSNNEQYF. CDR3 in DNA: TGCGCCAGCAGCTCCCGGGCGGGCTCCAACAACGAGCAGTACTTC.

The rearrangement joins TRBV4-1 to TRBJ1-2; 7 bases match TRBD1. Germline V lookup: CDR1 MGHRA, CDR2 YSYEKL. The V gene end was trimmed by 0 bases and the J gene end by 5 bases; junction bases not matched to a gene: 6. This CDR3 contains 15 residues. The CDR3 coding sequence is TGCGCCAGCAGCCAAGAAGAGGGGGCAGGATATGGCTACACCTTC. As protein: CASSQEEGAGYGYTF.

The chain joins TRBV7-9 to TRBJ2-3; weak D call: TRBD1 (6 bases). This CDR3 spans 15 amino acids. Trimming removed 5 bases from V and 1 base from J, with 13 bases in between. CDR1 and CDR2 from the germline V gene are SEHNR and FQNEAQ (reference sequence). CDR3 in amino acids: CASSLGTIRTDTQYF. The CDR3 region has the DNA TGTGCCAGCAGCCTCGGGACAATTCGCACAGATACGCAGTATTTT.

The V call is TRBV10-2, the J call TRBJ2-5; unclear D gene. V shed 5 bases and J shed 5 bases, with 12 bases lying between them. Germline V gives CDR1 WSHSY, CDR2 SAAADI. The CDR3 length is 13 residues. In DNA form, the CDR3 reads TGCGCCAGCAGTCTCTCAGCTCAGGAGACCCAGTACTTC. Translating gives CASSLSAQETQYF.

The chain employs TRBV4-2 and TRBJ2-4; D is uncertain. This CDR3 comprises 15 residues. Trimming removed 0 bases at V and 6 bases at J, with 12 bases between. CDR1 is LGHNA and CDR2 is YNFKEQ in the germline V gene. The CDR3 DNA sequence: TGTGCCAGCAGCCAAGATGACTCCCCGGGAAACATTCAGTACTTC. This sequence encodes CASSQDDSPGNIQYF.